The 15 T cell receptor beta chains below all came from one sample that was sequenced in a study of blood T cells in healthy people across ages. Using a J-beta primer mix together with a sample-barcoded 5' primer, a second PCR was run for 7 to 11 cycles. TCRdb reanalysed the 5' RACE reads using MiXCR and keeps one entry per CDR3 protein. The data hold about 700,000 distinct CDR3 sequences, with roughly 32% observed a single time. The sequenced sample was blood. These receptors were taken from a woman of 80 years or more in good health.

This clonotype was detected ten times or more. The genes are TRBV24-1 and TRBJ2-1; TRBD2 is a possible D gene (5 bases). The CDR3 loop spans 16 amino acids. Between the trimmed V and J ends, which lost 5 bases and 0 bases, there was a span of 13 bases. Germline V gene data show CDR1 as KGHDR and CDR2 as SFDVKD. The CDR3 DNA reads as TGTGCCACCAGTGGGAACAAAGGGAGCTCCTACAATGAGCAGTTCTTC. It translates to CATSGNKGSSYNEQFF.

This clonotype came up many times. This chain joins TRBV15 and TRBJ2-7; D gene unclear. This CDR3 comprises 16 residues. Germline assignment: CDR1 LNHNV and CDR2 YYDKDF (reference sequence). Trimming took 0 bases from V and 6 from J, leaving 18 bases between them. CDR3 sequence reads: CATSRERGQVGTEQYF. As DNA, the CDR3 is TGTGCCACCAGCAGAGAGCGTGGGCAGGTCGGTACCGAGCAGTACTTC. Using reference TRBV15 and TRBJ2-7 for the parts outside the CDR3, the full variable domain is DAMVIQNPRYQVTQFGKPVTLSCSQTLNHNVMYWYQQKSSQAPKLLFHYYDKDFNNEADTPDNFQSRRPNTSFCFLDIRSPGLGDTAMYLCATSRERGQVGTEQYFGPGTRLTVT.

Details on this clonotype: It may be a read error: a sequence one base away is much more abundant. CDR3 sequence reads: CSASSGDEVFF. CDR3 bases: TGCAGTGCTAGCTCCGGGGATGAAGTTTTCTTT. The rearrangement links TRBV20-1 to TRBJ1-1; the D is unclear. From germline, CDR1 is DFQATT and CDR2 SNEGSKA (reference sequence). The CDR3 extends over 11 amino acids.

In this sample, this clonotype turned up a few times. J is TRBJ1-2 and V is TRBV11-2; 8 bases map to TRBD1. This CDR3 comprises 17 residues. Germline V lookup: CDR1 SGHAT, CDR2 FQNNGV. V shed 1 base and J 4 bases; nucleotides not matched to a gene: 11. The CDR3 DNA reads as TGTGCCAGCAGCTTAGGCCCCGGCAGGGGGCTTATCTATGGCTACACCTTC. It specifies CASSLGPGRGLIYGYTF.

This clonotype came up a few times. The chain links TRBV3-1 to TRBJ1-4, with a tentative D call TRBD1 (5 bases). Germline V gives CDR1 LGHDT, CDR2 YNNKEL (reference sequence). The CDR3 length is 13 residues. V was pared by 4 bases and J by 7 bases, with 10 bases between. CDR3 loop: CASSRRGGEKLFF. The DNA of the CDR3 is TGTGCCAGCAGCCGTCGGGGGGGTGAAAAACTGTTTTTT.

The genes are TRBV5-1 and TRBJ2-4, with D maybe TRBD2 (5 bases). The DNA matches TRBJ2-5 better at its end, which makes the J call doubtful. This CDR3 spans 13 amino acids. CDR1 SGHRS and CDR2 YFSETQ come from the germline V gene. CDR3 coding DNA: TGCGCCAGCAGCCCCGGGATTGTTGAGACCCAGTACTTC. It translates to CASSPGIVETQYF.

This clonotype was detected ten times or more. The chain is built from TRBV20-1 and TRBJ1-5; the D gene is possibly TRBD1 (6 bases). This CDR3 has 12 residues. CDR1 and CDR2 from the germline V gene are DFQATT and SNEGSKA (reference sequence). V shed 6 bases and J shed 4 bases, with 10 bases lying between them. CDR3 bases: TGCAGTGCAAACAGGGTTAATCAGCCCCAGCATTTT. Encoded protein: CSANRVNQPQHF.

This clonotype came up many times. The chain links TRBV7-8 to TRBJ1-6, with D possibly TRBD1 on 5 matching bases. The V gene's germline CDR1 is SGHVS and CDR2 FQNEAQ. The CDR3 has 14 amino acids. The V gene lost 5 bases and the J gene lost 7 bases, with 12 bases spanning the gap. CDR3 protein: CASSREGRNSPLHF. CDR3 nucleotide sequence: TGTGCCAGCAGCCGAGAGGGACGGAATTCACCCCTCCACTTT.

As concerns this clonotype: A read error is possible here, since a much larger clone lies one base away. The genes are TRBV20-1 and TRBJ2-3; TRBD2 matches at 7 bases. Germline V gene lookup returns CDR1 DFQATT and CDR2 SNEGSKA (reference sequence). V lost 6 bases and J lost 11; bases outside the gene matches: 17. This CDR3 has 14 residues. The CDR3 sequence is CSAEPGLPPIQQYF. The CDR3 nucleotides are TGCAGTGCCGAACCGGGACTACCTCCTATTCAGCAGTATTTT.

Many counts were recorded for this clonotype. J is TRBJ1-4 and V is TRBV5-6, with D possibly matching TRBD1 (5 bases). This CDR3 has 17 residues. Trimming cost V 3 bases and J 3 bases, with 18 bases left between them. Germline assignment: CDR1 SGHDT and CDR2 YYEEEE. CDR3 DNA: TGTGCCAGCAGCTCGTTCCTCACAGGAGGGTCTAATGAAAAACTGTTTTTT. Protein: CASSSFLTGGSNEKLFF.

This clonotype was recorded at least ten times. The rearrangement links TRBV12-3 or TRBV12-4 to TRBJ1-4; the match to TRBD1 covers 9 bases. The CDR3 spans 17 residues. J lost 4 bases, V lost 0 bases, and 6 bases had no gene match. The CDR3 loop is CASSLAEPGQGNEKLFF. CDR3 nucleotides: TGTGCCAGCAGTTTAGCCGAACCGGGACAGGGTAATGAAAAACTGTTTTTT.

The chain is built from TRBV3-1 and TRBJ2-5; TRBD1 matches 8 bases. With 1 base clipped from V and 1 base from J, the junction kept 8 bases outside the gene matches. This CDR3 is 17 amino acids long. CDR1 is LGHDT, CDR2 YNNKEL, per germline (reference sequence). The CDR3 DNA is TGTGCCAGCAGCCAAGGCCCCCCTACAGGGGGCCAAGAGACCCAGTACTTC. Its translation: CASSQGPPTGGQETQYF.

Ten or more counts support this clonotype. A much larger clone sits a single nucleotide away, making a read error possible. The gene calls are TRBV18 and TRBJ2-1; TRBD2 agrees at 12 bases. The V and J ends lost 6 bases and 6 bases, in that order; junction bases with no gene match: 21. Germline CDR1 and CDR2: KGHSH and LQKENI. The CDR3 totals 20 residues. The CDR3 DNA follows: TGTGCCAGCTCGCTGACTAGCGGGGGATCTGGAACGGCAAATAGCAATGAGCAGTTCTTC. This sequence encodes CASSLTSGGSGTANSNEQFF.

This clonotype was seen at least ten times. This chain connects TRBV10-3 to TRBJ1-2; a weak D match, TRBD1 (6 bases). The CDR3 consists of 11 residues. Trimming pared 11 bases from V and 5 bases from J, leaving 12 bases between. Per germline, CDR1 ENHRY and CDR2 SYGVKD. CDR3 DNA: TGTGCCGTTGGACAGCAGTATGGCTACACCTTC. Its translation: CAVGQQYGYTF.

This clonotype was recorded a few times. With a much larger clone just one base away, this may be a read error. The genes are TRBV20-1 and TRBJ2-1; TRBD2 aligns across 10 bases. The CDR3 runs 15 residues. Germline lookup yields CDR1 DFQATT and CDR2 SNEGSKA (reference sequence). The trim removed 2 bases at V and 9 bases at J, leaving 10 bases unmatched. CDR3 bases: TGCAGTGCTAGACAGACTAGCGGGCCGTGGCGTGAGCAGTTCTTC. This encodes CSARQTSGPWREQFF.